Presented here are 4 T cell receptor beta chains from one specimen sequenced in a study of blood T cell repertoires in COVID-19. Profiling relied on immunoSEQ multiplex PCR, and the TCRdb table lists in-frame clones only, not all of them. This table holds around 130,000 clones, 84% found once. Source material: PBMCs or T cells enriched from blood (not recorded which). The receptors originated from a man in his forties or fifties with acute COVID-19.

The genes are TRBV10-3 and TRBJ2-7, with 7 bases matching TRBD1. Germline-derived CDR1 and CDR2 are ENHRY and SYGVKD. V lost 7 bases to trimming and J lost 3 bases; unmatched junction nucleotides: 9. The CDR3 length is 14 residues. The CDR3 coding sequence is TGTGCCATCACTCCCAACCGGGACAGCTACGAGCAGTACTTC. Its translation is CAITPNRDSYEQYF.

The chain has TRBV19 and TRBJ2-7, with 7 positions matching TRBD1. Germline V gives CDR1 LNHDA, CDR2 SQIVND (reference sequence). This CDR3 has 15 residues. The ends lost 1 base at V and 0 bases at J; junction bases unmatched: 3. This chain's CDR3 is CASSIGDSSSYEQYF. In nucleotides, the CDR3 is TGTGCCAGTAGTATAGGGGACAGCAGCTCCTACGAGCAGTACTTC. The full variable domain, in which reference TRBV19 and TRBJ2-7 provide the parts outside the CDR3, is DGGITQSPKYLFRKEGQNVTLSCEQNLNHDAMYWYRQDPGQGLRLIYYSQIVNDFQKGDIAEGYSVSREKKESFPLTVTSAQKNPTAFYLCASSIGDSSSYEQYFGPGTRLTVT.

There are a few counts of this clone. The chain carries TRBV10-3 and TRBJ2-7; 7 nucleotides align to TRBD1. CDR1 is ENHRY, CDR2 SYGVKD, per germline. This CDR3 contains 15 residues. Trimming took 2 bases from V and 0 from J; bases not matched to a gene: 4. Written as DNA, the CDR3 is TGTGCCATCAGTGAGCCGCGACAGGGCTCCTACGAGCAGTACTTC. Its protein product is CAISEPRQGSYEQYF.

The J gene is TRBJ1-2, the V gene TRBV2; D is possibly TRBD1 (6 bases). The germline CDR1 and CDR2 sequences are SNHLY and FYNNEI. This CDR3 contains 16 residues. The ends were cut back, 3 bases at V and 1 base at J, with 15 bases in the middle. The CDR3 region is CASSDDTGSRNYGYTF. In DNA, the CDR3 is TGTGCCAGCAGTGACGATACAGGGTCCCGTAACTATGGCTACACCTTC.